This TCR beta chain originates from a study of blood T cell repertoires in COVID-19. TCRdb's copy holds only in-frame clones and misses some; the assay was immunoSEQ multiplex PCR. This sample has around 390,000 clones, with around nine tenths found just once. V lost 1 base and J 7 bases, leaving 16 bases between the germline ends. Germline CDR1 reads PRHDT; CDR2 reads FYEKMQ (reference sequence). CDR3 length: 15 residues. This TCR derives from a woman aged 45-65 years who had recovered from COVID-19. Material: PBMCs or T cells enriched from blood (not recorded which). The chain recombines TRBV13 with TRBJ1-2; D is unresolved. CDR3 in DNA: TGTGCCAGCAGCTTAGAAGACAACATACAATCTGGCTACACCTTC. This encodes CASSLEDNIQSGYTF.